This is a list of T cell receptor beta chains from one sample in a study of spatial heterogeneity in lung cancer. TCRdb used MiXCR to reprocess the 5' RACE reads, holding one entry per CDR3 protein. Here the sample spans about 20,000 distinct CDR3 sequences, about 20% being singletons. Sequences were derived from PBMCs, sampled at surgery. The receptor set was obtained from a male donor with early-stage non-small cell lung cancer. Both conserved end residues are part of each CDR3. Each record gives: clone size, V gene, D gene, J gene, CDR3 DNA, CDR3 protein. The D gene is left open where the match is weak. Expanded clones get a size class; other rows say once, few or many, or leave the size out.

.	TRBV3-1	TRBD1	TRBJ1-2	TGTGCCAGCAGCCAAGTCCAGGGGGCGAGGACCTTC	CASSQVQGARTF
few	TRBV7-3	.	TRBJ2-5	TGTGCCAGCAGCTTTCAGGGGGGACAAGAGACCCAGTACTTC	CASSFQGGQETQYF
many	TRBV5-1	.	TRBJ2-5	TGCGCCAGCAGCTTCCAAGAGACCCAGTACTTC	CASSFQETQYF
many	TRBV7-2	.	TRBJ1-5	TGTGCCAGCAGCAACGCAGGGATCGGTCAGCCCCAGCATTTT	CASSNAGIGQPQHF
few	TRBV18	.	TRBJ1-3	TGTGCCAGCTCACCTGAGCCGGGAGGCTCTGGAAACACCATATATTTT	CASSPEPGGSGNTIYF
medium-sized	TRBV4-1	TRBD2	TRBJ2-1	TGCGCCAGCAGCCCCGGACTAGCGGACCCCTACAATGAGCAGTTCTTC	CASSPGLADPYNEQFF
few	TRBV19	TRBD1	TRBJ2-3	TGTGCCAGTAGTGAGGGACAGGGGGCCACAGATACGCAGTATTTT	CASSEGQGATDTQYF
many	TRBV5-1	.	TRBJ2-2	TGCGCCAGCAGCTTGTGGGAAGGGGACACCGGGGAGCTGTTTTTT	CASSLWEGDTGELFF
.	TRBV14	TRBD2	TRBJ2-5	TGTGCCAGCAGCGTCAGCGGGGGAGACCAAGAGACCCAGTACTTC	CASSVSGGDQETQYF
many	TRBV5-5	.	TRBJ1-5	TGTGCCAGCAGCTTCGGCAGCTATAGCAATCAGCCCCAGCATTTT	CASSFGSYSNQPQHF
.	TRBV27	.	TRBJ2-7	TGTGCCAGTGGGGGGTCCTCCCCCAGCTCCTACGAGCAGTACTTC	CASGGSSPSSYEQYF
many	TRBV15	TRBD1	TRBJ1-4	TGTGCCACCAGCGTGCAGGGGGCAACTAATGAAAAACTGTTTTTT	CATSVQGATNEKLFF
many	TRBV5-5	.	TRBJ1-5	TGTGCCAGCAGCTTTTCAGAAGATCAGCCCCAGCATTTT	CASSFSEDQPQHF
.	TRBV6-1	.	TRBJ2-2	TGTGCCAGCAGCCAAACCTCAATGAACACCGGGGAGCTGTTTTTT	CASSQTSMNTGELFF
few	TRBV20-1	.	TRBJ2-1	TGCAGTGCTCAAGGGGGGACAAATCTCAATGAGCAGTTCTTC	CSAQGGTNLNEQFF
many	TRBV19	TRBD1	TRBJ1-1	TGTGCCAGTCAAGCAGGGGGGCTGGGCACTGAAGCTTTCTTT	CASQAGGLGTEAFF
many	TRBV2	.	TRBJ2-3	TGTGCCAGCAGTGAGCAACTTTCCACAGATACGCAGTATTTT	CASSEQLSTDTQYF
few	TRBV5-1	.	TRBJ1-2	TGCGCCAGCAGCTCCAACTCCCTTCTCTATGGCTACACCTTC	CASSSNSLLYGYTF
once	TRBV10-1	.	TRBJ1-3	TGCGCCAGCAGCGACAGTTCCACTGGAAACACCATATATTTT	CASSDSSTGNTIYF
few	TRBV19	TRBD2	TRBJ2-3	TGTGCCAGTAGTATTTCGGGGGGGTTAGATACGCAGTATTTT	CASSISGGLDTQYF
few	TRBV5-1	TRBD1	TRBJ2-1	TGCGCCAGCAGCTTGGTTGGACAGGGGGGTAACAATGAGCAGTTCTTC	CASSLVGQGGNNEQFF
many	TRBV4-1	.	TRBJ2-7	TGCGCCAGCAGCCAAGAGTGGGTACAGAACTACGAGCAGTACTTC	CASSQEWVQNYEQYF
.	TRBV5-5	TRBD1	TRBJ2-5	TGTGCCAGCAGCGGGTGGGACAGGGGGCAAGAGACCCAGTACTTC	CASSGWDRGQETQYF
.	TRBV3-1	.	TRBJ1-4	TGTGCCAGCAGCCAGAATGATGAAAAACTGTTTTTT	CASSQNDEKLFF
many	TRBV5-1	.	TRBJ1-1	TGCGCCAGCACCGCCTCAGTCGGGACTGAAGCTTTCTTT	CASTASVGTEAFF
medium-sized	TRBV7-9	TRBD2	TRBJ2-5	TGTGCCAGCAGCCCAAGCGGGGGGAAACAAGAGACCCAGTACTTC	CASSPSGGKQETQYF
medium-sized	TRBV5-1	TRBD2	TRBJ2-7	TGCGCCAGCGGCACGGGACTAGCAGACGAGCAGTACTTC	CASGTGLADEQYF
.	TRBV6-5	TRBD1	TRBJ1-2	TGTGCCAGCGCGTTGAGGGGGCGCGGCTACACCTTC	CASALRGRGYTF
once	TRBV6-5	TRBD2	TRBJ2-1	TGTGCCAGCAGTCCCCTAGCGGGGGAGTACAATGAGCAGTTCTTC	CASSPLAGEYNEQFF
many	TRBV29-1	.	TRBJ2-7	TGCAGCGTTCAGGGGTCCTACGAGCAGTACTTC	CSVQGSYEQYF
.	TRBV6-2/TRBV6-3	.	TRBJ2-1	TGTGCCAGCAGTTACTCTAGACGGGAGCAGTTCTTC	CASSYSRREQFF
.	TRBV5-1	TRBD2	TRBJ2-7	TGCGCCAGCAGCGTGCCGGGACTAGCGGATTACTCCTACGAGCAGTACTTC	CASSVPGLADYSYEQYF
many	TRBV7-8	TRBD1	TRBJ2-3	TGTGCCAGCAGCTTAGCGATAGGGGGCTTTGGCACAGATACGCAGTATTTT	CASSLAIGGFGTDTQYF
.	TRBV5-4	.	TRBJ2-3	TGTGCCAGCAGCTTGGAAGGGGCCAATACAGATACGCAGTATTTT	CASSLEGANTDTQYF
.	TRBV7-2	.	TRBJ2-7	TGTGCCAGCTCCCACACGCCGGGGGCCGAGCAGTACTTC	CASSHTPGAEQYF
few	TRBV7-9	TRBD2	TRBJ2-2	TGTGCCAGCAGCATACTAGCGGGAGACACCGGGGAGCTGTTTTTT	CASSILAGDTGELFF
.	TRBV20-1	.	TRBJ2-1	TGCAGTGCTAGACGGGTTTCGGGGAATGAGCAGTTCTTC	CSARRVSGNEQFF
.	TRBV9	.	TRBJ2-2	TGTGCCAGCAGAAAAACGACAGTCACCGGGGAGCTGTTTTTT	CASRKTTVTGELFF
.	TRBV6-1	.	TRBJ1-1	TGTGCCAGCAGTGAGCAGGGGCTACCCTGGGCTGAAGCTTTCTTT	CASSEQGLPWAEAFF
medium-sized	TRBV11-2	.	TRBJ2-5	TGTGCCAGCAGTCCCATTAGGAGAGACAAGGAGACCCAGTACTTC	CASSPIRRDKETQYF